One and the same sample provided the 23 T cell receptor beta chains below, sequenced in a study of glioma-infiltrating T cells after dendritic cell vaccination. The method was immunoSEQ multiplex PCR; TCRdb's version includes in-frame clones alone and lacks a portion of them. The sample yields approximately 99,000 clones, over 80% seen once. The time point here: after dendritic cell vaccination, including at tumor progression/relapse. The sequencing here drew on blood, taken after dendritic cell vaccination. The receptors shown here come from a human donor with glioblastoma.

The genes are TRBV7-9 and TRBJ1-2; D is undetermined. The CDR3 sequence is 14 residues long. Germline lookup yields CDR1 SEHNR and CDR2 FQNEAQ (reference sequence). The germline V and J ends were trimmed by 1 base and 2 bases, with 8 bases remaining between them. The CDR3 nucleotides read TGTGCCAGCAGCTTAGTTGCCGGGAACTATGGCTACACCTTC. As protein: CASSLVAGNYGYTF.

The rearrangement uses TRBV7-9 and TRBJ2-2, with 10 bases aligning to TRBD2. V dropped 1 base and J dropped 5; count of bases not matched to a gene: 7. Germline V gene lookup returns CDR1 SEHNR and CDR2 FQNEAQ (reference sequence). There are 17 residues in the CDR3. The CDR3 sequence is CASSLVASGRFTGELFF. The DNA for the CDR3 is TGTGCCAGCAGCTTAGTGGCTAGCGGGAGATTTACCGGGGAGCTGTTTTTT.

V gene TRBV18 combines with J gene TRBJ1-1; D not resolved. Germline CDR1 and CDR2: KGHSH and LQKENI. V gave up 2 bases and J gave up 2 bases, with 9 bases separating them. CDR3 length: 14 amino acids. CDR3 loop: CASSPIQVNTEAFF. CDR3 in DNA: TGTGCCAGCTCACCAATCCAGGTTAACACTGAAGCTTTCTTT.

The chain couples TRBV18 to TRBJ1-4, with TRBD1 matching over 9 bases. Per germline, CDR1 KGHSH and CDR2 LQKENI. This CDR3 has 15 residues. Trimming cost V 6 bases and J 7 bases; bases outside gene matches: 9. The CDR3 DNA reads as TGTGCCAGCTCCCCTTTCCGGGACAGGGCTGAAAAACTGTTTTTT. Translation gives CASSPFRDRAEKLFF.

This sequence joins TRBV7-2 and TRBJ1-5; 7 bases are a match to TRBD1. The CDR3 runs 17 residues. The germline CDR1 and CDR2 sequences are SGHTA and FQGNSA. V was pared by 2 bases and J by 3 bases, with 10 bases of the junction left unmatched. The CDR3, as DNA: TGTGCCAGCAGCTTAATTCCAGGGGGACCTTCCAATCAGCCCCAGCATTTT. Amino acids: CASSLIPGGPSNQPQHF.

The gene calls are TRBV6-6 and TRBJ2-7, with 8 bases fitting TRBD1. The CDR3 extends over 13 amino acids. CDR1 is MNHNY, CDR2 SVGAGI, per germline (reference sequence). With 2 bases clipped from V and 6 bases from J, the junction kept 3 bases outside the gene matches. This CDR3 reads CASSYGTGFEQYF. The CDR3 nucleotides are TGTGCCAGCAGTTACGGGACAGGTTTCGAGCAGTACTTC.

This chain uses TRBV28 with TRBJ1-1, with D tentatively TRBD1 (5 bases). This CDR3 is built from 15 residues. V was trimmed by 7 bases and J by 6 bases, leaving 21 bases between them. Germline loops: CDR1 MDHEN, CDR2 SYDVKM. In DNA, the CDR3 is TGTGCCAGCACTACCGGGGGGGGGTCGAGTGCTGAAGCTTTCTTT. Amino acid sequence: CASTTGGGSSAEAFF.

V and J are TRBV5-1 and TRBJ1-1; D is undetermined. V lost 1 base, J lost 3 bases, and 13 bases lay in between. Germline V gene sequence: CDR1 SGHRS, CDR2 YFSETQ. This CDR3 spans 15 amino acids. The CDR3: CASSLLTQRDTEAFF. The DNA of the CDR3 is TGCGCCAGCAGCTTGCTGACCCAACGGGACACTGAAGCTTTCTTT.

The chain couples TRBV27 to TRBJ2-7, with D perhaps TRBD1 (5 bases). The length of the CDR3 is 14 residues. Germline V gene sequence: CDR1 MNHEY, CDR2 SMNVEV (reference sequence). V was clipped by 4 bases and J by 4 bases, with 14 bases between them. This CDR3 reads CASSSDDSIYEQYF. The DNA of the CDR3 is TGTGCCAGCAGTTCGGACGACAGCATATACGAGCAGTACTTC.

In its sample, this clone was seen once. The chain carries TRBV6-5 and TRBJ2-7; D unclear. V gave up 6 bases and J gave up 4 bases, with 10 bases separating them. The CDR3 extends over 12 amino acids. CDR1 and CDR2 (germline): MNHEY, SVGAGI. The CDR3 sequence: CASSQNPYEQYF. The CDR3 region has the DNA TGTGCCAGCAGCCAAAATCCATACGAGCAGTACTTC.

This chain links TRBV7-6 with TRBJ2-3, with 10 bases identical to TRBD2. In germline, CDR1 is SGHVS, CDR2 FNYEAQ. V was clipped by 6 bases and J by 2 bases; unmatched bases: 8. The CDR3 spans 16 residues. The CDR3 sequence: CASRLLAGEDTDTQYF. CDR3 DNA sequence: TGTGCCAGCAGGTTGCTAGCGGGAGAGGACACAGATACGCAGTATTTT.

The table lists this clone with a count of one. This chain uses TRBV5-1 with TRBJ2-7; the match to TRBD2 covers 10 bases. Germline CDR1 SGHRS, CDR2 YFSETQ. V trimming: 3 bases; J trimming: 4 bases; junction bases outside the gene matches: 13. The CDR3 contains 17 residues. The CDR3 here is CASSSLPTSGMEYEQYF. The DNA of the CDR3 is TGCGCCAGCAGCTCGCTACCAACTAGCGGGATGGAGTACGAGCAGTACTTC.

The genes are TRBV2 and TRBJ1-1; perhaps TRBD1 as D (5 bases). Germline CDR1 reads SNHLY; CDR2 reads FYNNEI. With 8 bases removed from V and 2 bases from J, the gap between germline ends came to 12 bases. The CDR3 length is 13 residues. DNA of the CDR3: TGTGCCAGCGGGGGGTGGGGTAACACTGAAGCTTTCTTT. This translates into CASGGWGNTEAFF. Combining the CDR3 with reference TRBV2 and TRBJ1-1 gives the whole variable domain EPEVTQTPSHQVTQMGQEVILRCVPISNHLYFYWYRQILGQKVEFLVSFYNNEISEKSEIFDDQFSVERPDGSNFTLKIRSTKLEDSAMYFCASGGWGNTEAFFGQGTRLTVV.

The chain is built from TRBV5-4 and TRBJ2-3; TRBD2 might be the D (5 bases). V was clipped by 2 bases and J by 4 bases, with 11 bases between them. Germline loops: CDR1 SGHNT, CDR2 YYREEE (reference sequence). The CDR3 has 14 amino acids. The CDR3 sequence is CASSFTTRADTQYF. The CDR3 bases are TGTGCCAGCAGCTTCACCACGAGGGCAGATACGCAGTATTTT.

The chain is built from TRBV10-3 and TRBJ2-1; 7 bases align to TRBD1. This CDR3 comprises 13 residues. CDR1 and CDR2 from the germline V gene are ENHRY and SYGVKD. J lost 7 bases, V lost 6 bases, and 6 bases had no gene match. CDR3 coding DNA: TGTGCCATCAGGGGGACAGCCGGAAATGAGCAGTTCTTC. Its translation: CAIRGTAGNEQFF.

The CDR3 coding sequence is TGTGCCAGCTCGGCAGGTTATTCCTACAATGAGCAGTTCTTC. As protein: CASSAGYSYNEQFF. V and J are TRBV6-1 and TRBJ2-1; no firm D call. CDR3 size: 14 residues. CDR1 is MNHNS and CDR2 is SASEGT in the germline V gene. Trimming left V 8 bases short and J 1 base short, with 12 bases between.

The V gene is TRBV20-1, the J gene TRBJ2-7; tentative D call: TRBD2 (5 bases). Germline-derived CDR1 and CDR2 are DFQATT and SNEGSKA (reference sequence). Trimming cost V 5 bases and J 12 bases, with 14 bases left between them. This CDR3 has 10 residues. This CDR3 is CSAGAVQRYF. The CDR3 coding sequence is TGCAGTGCTGGAGCGGTTCAGCGGTACTTC.

The chain carries TRBV18 and TRBJ1-2; D uncertain. This CDR3 has 16 amino acids. The germline V and J ends were trimmed by 2 bases and 3 bases, with 16 bases remaining between them. Germline V gene data show CDR1 as KGHSH and CDR2 as LQKENI. The DNA for the CDR3 is TGTGCCAGCTCACCAATGCCTCAGGCGAGGGACTATGGCTACACCTTC. Its protein is CASSPMPQARDYGYTF.

The chain joins TRBV10-1 to TRBJ1-1, with unresolved D. Trimming stripped 7 bases from V and 1 base from J, with 10 bases between. Looked up from germline, CDR1 is WNHNN and CDR2 is SYGVQD (reference sequence). This CDR3 is built from 13 residues. The CDR3 coding sequence is TGCGCCAGCACTAAGGCGGGGAACACTGAAGCTTTCTTT. It translates to CASTKAGNTEAFF.

The chain uses TRBV7-9 and TRBJ2-1; 8 positions match TRBD2. The CDR3 has 15 residues. V shed 4 bases and J 1 base; nucleotides not matched to a gene: 3. The germline V gene has CDR1 SEHNR and CDR2 FQNEAQ (reference sequence). In DNA, the CDR3 is TGTGCCAGCAGCTCCGTAGCGGGATCCTACAATGAGCAGTTCTTC. It is translated as CASSSVAGSYNEQFF.

The genes are TRBV27 and TRBJ1-2; D remains ambiguous. This CDR3 is 13 amino acids long. V lost 3 bases, J lost 0 bases, and 5 bases lay in between. Germline V gene data show CDR1 as MNHEY and CDR2 as SMNVEV (reference sequence). The CDR3 loop is CASSFSANYGYTF. CDR3 nucleotides: TGTGCCAGCAGTTTCAGCGCTAACTATGGCTACACCTTC.

The chain couples TRBV5-1 to TRBJ2-5; the match to TRBD2 covers 9 bases. The germline V gene has CDR1 SGHRS and CDR2 YFSETQ. The V and J ends lost 3 bases and 2 bases, in that order; junction bases with no gene match: 5. This CDR3 has 15 residues. The CDR3: CASSSTSGGQETQYF. CDR3 coding DNA: TGCGCCAGCAGCTCGACTAGCGGAGGACAAGAGACCCAGTACTTC.

This sequence joins TRBV9 and TRBJ2-3, with 13 bases that match TRBD2. V trimming: 4 bases; J trimming: 3 bases; junction bases outside the gene matches: 2. Germline V gives CDR1 SGDLS, CDR2 YYNGEE. CDR3 length: 15 amino acids. This chain's CDR3 is CASSRTSGSTDTQYF. CDR3 in DNA: TGTGCCAGCAGCCGGACTAGCGGGAGTACAGATACGCAGTATTTT.